Below, one TCR beta chain is given with its context. What it binds is unknown. The CDR3 spans 15 residues. The germline gives CDR1 ENHRY, CDR2 SYGVKD. The J segment lost 8 bases and the V segment lost 3 bases, leaving 11 bases of the junction unmatched. Researchers ran the PCR with 60 Vbeta and 13 Jbeta primers. Per the authors' pipeline: Later analysis identified some 88 million unique TCR beta chains, about 12 million shared. Repertoires were generated with immunoSEQ multiplex PCR, while TCRdb's copy carries only in-frame clones and drops some. V, J and clone size reflect that table, while D and trimming were determined from the DNA. Among approximately 60,000 clones listed, just under 85% were seen once. The record originates from a study of cytomegalovirus exposure and HLA in healthy donors. Study-wide results and limits: The HLA-A and HLA-B alleles of most subjects were reportedly predicted accurately from TCR beta sequences.

This clonotype was sampled from a man between 35 and 55 years old in good health and CMV-seronegative. The chain is built from TRBV10-3 and TRBJ1-2; 8 bases are a match to TRBD1. What was sequenced was PBMCs. CDR3 loop: CAISDGDRTPLGYTF. The CDR3 DNA is TGTGCCATCAGTGACGGGGACAGGACACCGTTAGGCTACACCTTC.